This TCR beta chain was identified during a study of PD-1 blockade in classical Hodgkin lymphoma. Here immunoSEQ multiplex PCR was the method, and the copy in TCRdb shows in-frame clones only, minus some. The table has roughly 94,000 clones, just over 90% seen once. General study results and limits: Among the patients, those starting nivolumab under 1 year after ASCT were excluded. Baseline diversity was lower in partial responders and progressors than complete responders. The repertoire differences lack a defined cause, possibly disease activity or prior therapy.

The time point here: cycle 4 day 1 (C4D1), after less than seven weeks of nivolumab. Every patient experienced relapse after autologous stem cell transplantation, and brentuximab vedotin exposure varied. Best overall response was complete response, partial response or progressive disease in these relapsed/refractory classical Hodgkin lymphoma patients. Concerning this clone itself: The antigen remains undetermined.

The CDR3 has 14 amino acids. Germline loops: CDR1 ENHRY, CDR2 SYGVKD. The V gene lost 3 bases and the J gene lost 0 bases, with 9 bases spanning the gap. The genes are TRBV10-3 and TRBJ2-7, with D unresolved. Sequencing used peripheral blood mononuclear cells (PBMCs), obtained before the fourth cycle of nivolumab. This sequence originates from a human donor with classical Hodgkin lymphoma. The CDR3 protein is CAISDRSSSYEQYF. CDR3 DNA: TGTGCCATCAGTGACCGGTCCAGCTCCTACGAGCAGTACTTC.